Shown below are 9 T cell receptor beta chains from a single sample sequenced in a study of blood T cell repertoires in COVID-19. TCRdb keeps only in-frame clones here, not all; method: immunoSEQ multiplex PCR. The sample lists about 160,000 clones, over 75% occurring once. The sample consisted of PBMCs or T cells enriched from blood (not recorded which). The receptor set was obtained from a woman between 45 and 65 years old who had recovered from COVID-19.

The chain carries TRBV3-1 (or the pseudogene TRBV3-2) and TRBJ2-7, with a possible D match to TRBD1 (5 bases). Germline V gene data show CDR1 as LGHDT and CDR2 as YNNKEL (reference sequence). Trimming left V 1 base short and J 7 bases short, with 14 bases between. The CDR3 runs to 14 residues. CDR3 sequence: CASSQGGAFTEQYF. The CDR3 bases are TGTGCCAGCAGCCAAGGGGGCGCCTTCACTGAGCAGTACTTC.

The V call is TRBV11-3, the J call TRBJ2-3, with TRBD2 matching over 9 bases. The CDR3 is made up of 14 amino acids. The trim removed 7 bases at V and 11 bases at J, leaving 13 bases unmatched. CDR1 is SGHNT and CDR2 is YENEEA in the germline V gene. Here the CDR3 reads CASTWGRGGREQYF. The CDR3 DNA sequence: TGTGCCAGCACCTGGGGGCGGGGGGGCCGGGAGCAGTATTTT. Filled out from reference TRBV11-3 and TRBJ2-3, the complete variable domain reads EAGVVQSPRYKIIEKKQPVAFWCNPISGHNTLYWYLQNLGQGPELLIRYENEEAVDDSQLPKDRFSAERLKGVDSTLKIQPAELGDSAVYLCASTWGRGGREQYFGPGTRLTVL.

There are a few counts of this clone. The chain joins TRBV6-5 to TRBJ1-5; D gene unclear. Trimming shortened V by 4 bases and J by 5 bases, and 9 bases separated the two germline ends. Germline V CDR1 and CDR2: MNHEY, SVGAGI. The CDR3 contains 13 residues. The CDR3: CASSSIIDQPQHF. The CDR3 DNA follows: TGTGCCAGCAGTTCTATAATTGATCAGCCCCAGCATTTT.

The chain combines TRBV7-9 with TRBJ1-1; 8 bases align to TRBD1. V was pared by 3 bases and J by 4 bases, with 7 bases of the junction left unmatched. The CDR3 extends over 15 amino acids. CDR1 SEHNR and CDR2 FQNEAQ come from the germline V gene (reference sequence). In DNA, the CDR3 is TGTGCCAGCAGCTTCAGGGGGCGCGTGGGCACTGAAGCTTTCTTT. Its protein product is CASSFRGRVGTEAFF.

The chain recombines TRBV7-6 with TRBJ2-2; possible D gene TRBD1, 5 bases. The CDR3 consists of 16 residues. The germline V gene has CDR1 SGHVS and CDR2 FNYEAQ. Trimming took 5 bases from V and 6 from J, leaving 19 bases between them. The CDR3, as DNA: TGTGCCAGCAGCCCCAGCAGGGTGGGGCGCCCCGGGGAGCTGTTTTTT. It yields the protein CASSPSRVGRPGELFF.

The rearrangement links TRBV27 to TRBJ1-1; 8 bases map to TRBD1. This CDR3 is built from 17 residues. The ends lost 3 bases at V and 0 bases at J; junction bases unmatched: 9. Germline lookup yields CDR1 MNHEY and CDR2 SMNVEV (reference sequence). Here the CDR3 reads CASSFHPRQGMNTEAFF. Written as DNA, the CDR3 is TGTGCCAGCAGTTTCCACCCCCGACAGGGGATGAACACTGAAGCTTTCTTT.

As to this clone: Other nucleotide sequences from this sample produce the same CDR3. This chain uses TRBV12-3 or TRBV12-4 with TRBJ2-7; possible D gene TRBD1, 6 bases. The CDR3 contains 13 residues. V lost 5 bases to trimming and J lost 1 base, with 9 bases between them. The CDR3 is CASSPDRSYEQYF. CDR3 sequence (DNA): TGTGCCAGCAGTCCGGACAGATCCTACGAGCAGTACTTC.

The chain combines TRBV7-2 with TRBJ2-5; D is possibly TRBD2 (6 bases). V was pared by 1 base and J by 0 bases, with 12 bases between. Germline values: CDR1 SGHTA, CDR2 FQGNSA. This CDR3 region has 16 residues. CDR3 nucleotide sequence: TGTGCCAGCAGCTTAGGGGGCGCGGGGTACCAAGAGACCCAGTACTTC. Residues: CASSLGGAGYQETQYF.

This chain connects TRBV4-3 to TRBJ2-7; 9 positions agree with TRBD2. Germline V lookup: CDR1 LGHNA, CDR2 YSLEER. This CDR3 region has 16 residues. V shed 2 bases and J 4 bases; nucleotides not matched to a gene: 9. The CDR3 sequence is CASSQSVAGAGYEQYF. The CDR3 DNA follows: TGCGCCAGCAGCCAATCCGTAGCGGGGGCCGGGTACGAGCAGTACTTC.